This entry is about one T cell receptor beta chain. Its antigen is currently unknown. Possible read error: a much larger clone is one base away. TCRdb reprocessed the reads via MiXCR and lists one record per CDR3 protein. The table shows about 920,000 distinct CDR3 sequences, with 31% occurring only once. This record belongs to a study of T cell repertoires in cytomegalovirus infection. Study summary: It was recently identified HLA-C-restricted and well-studied HLA-B-restricted CMV epitopes that the study used. Indications came from public TCR beta signatures; they pointed to CMV infection and to a matching HLA type.

Study-level results: Carriers of CMV plus the relevant HLA were identified by cumulative public TCR beta family frequency. In two of eight donors, the top clonotype was HLA-C-restricted CMV-specific.

This CDR3 region has 13 residues. Germline values: CDR1 MNHEY, CDR2 SVGAGI. The chain combines TRBV6-5 with TRBJ1-4, with D possibly matching TRBD1 (5 bases). This sample comprised cultured CD8+ T cells from PBMCs, obtained from culture after CMV antigen stimulation. This clonotype was sampled from a human donor in good health (CMV status not recorded). Some clones in this sample may be carry-over from other donors' samples. Here the CDR3 reads CVSSEGTNEKLFF. DNA of the CDR3: TGTGTCAGCAGTGAGGGGACTAATGAAAAACTGTTTTTT.